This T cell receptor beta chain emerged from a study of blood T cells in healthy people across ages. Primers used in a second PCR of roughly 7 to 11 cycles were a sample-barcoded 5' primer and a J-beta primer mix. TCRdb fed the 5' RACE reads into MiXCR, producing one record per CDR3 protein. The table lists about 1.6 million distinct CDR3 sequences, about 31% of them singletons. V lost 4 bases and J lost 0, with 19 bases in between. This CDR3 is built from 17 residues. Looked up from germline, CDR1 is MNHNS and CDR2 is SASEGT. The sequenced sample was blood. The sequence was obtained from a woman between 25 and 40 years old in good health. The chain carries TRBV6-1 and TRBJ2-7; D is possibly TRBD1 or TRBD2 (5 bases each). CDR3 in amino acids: CASSVNSGTLISYEQYF. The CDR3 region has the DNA TGTGCCAGCAGTGTCAATTCCGGGACCCTCATCTCCTACGAGCAGTACTTC.